Each of the 18 T cell receptor beta chains below was sequenced from the same sample in a study of regulatory T cells in long-lasting Graves disease. Specified time point: persistent/refractory GD, antithyroid drugs over 5 years with positive TRAb. Generation of the TCR library employed RNA extracted from PBMCs. Libraries of TCR beta came from iRepertoire HTBI primers plus Arm-PCR of CDR3 regions. TCRdb used MiXCR to reprocess the multiplex PCR reads, holding one entry per CDR3 protein. The sample carries a few hundred thousand distinct CDR3 sequences, about a quarter recorded once. The material sequenced was peripheral blood mononuclear cells (PBMCs), taken when the disease was refractory, from a patient treated with antithyroid drugs. Receptor source: a female donor with Graves disease.

The rearrangement links TRBV6-2 or TRBV6-3 to TRBJ2-7; tentatively, D is TRBD2 (5 bases). The V end lost 6 bases, the J end lost 3 bases, and 12 bases lay between the germline ends. Per germline, CDR1 MNHEY and CDR2 SVGEGT. This CDR3 contains 13 residues. CDR3 DNA sequence: TGTGCCAGCAGCCGAGGGATGCGCTACGAGCAGTACTTC. As protein: CASSRGMRYEQYF.

The rearrangement links TRBV3-1 to TRBJ2-1; unclear D gene. Trimming removed 0 bases from V and 6 bases from J, with 12 bases in between. Germline CDR1 and CDR2: LGHDT and YNNKEL (reference sequence). The CDR3 is 15 amino acids. CDR3 bases: TGTGCCAGCAGCCAAGATTCGACTCCCGGCAATGAGCAGTTCTTC. As protein: CASSQDSTPGNEQFF.

This clonotype was detected a few times. This rearrangement joins TRBV12-3 or TRBV12-4 to TRBJ2-3; 7 bases align to TRBD2. This CDR3 is 14 amino acids long. Trimming removed 6 bases from V and 7 bases from J; junction bases left unmatched: 10. CDR3 DNA sequence: TGTGCCAGCAGACGACTAGCTGTTATGAATACGCAGTATTTT. As protein: CASRRLAVMNTQYF.

The chain couples TRBV9 to TRBJ2-4, with D unclear. Looked up from germline, CDR1 is SGDLS and CDR2 is YYNGEE. The length of the CDR3 is 13 residues. The V end was cut by 3 bases, the J end by 2 bases, with 6 bases between. The CDR3 DNA sequence: TGTGCCAGCAGCGAAAGTCCCAAAAACATTCAGTACTTC. This encodes CASSESPKNIQYF. The complete variable domain, with remaining parts taken from reference TRBV9 and TRBJ2-4, reads DSGVTQTPKHLITATGQRVTLRCSPRSGDLSVYWYQQSLDQGLQFLIQYYNGEERAKGNILERFSAQQFPDLHSELNLSSLELGDSALYFCASSESPKNIQYFGAGTRLSVL.

This clonotype is a singleton in its sample. V and J are TRBV5-1 and TRBJ1-6, with 7 positions matching TRBD1. Germline assignment: CDR1 SGHRS and CDR2 YFSETQ. V shed 4 bases, J shed 7 bases, and the junction held 5 bases outside the gene matches. This CDR3 comprises 14 residues. The CDR3 nucleotides are TGCGCCAGCAGCCCCGGACAGGAAAATTCACCCCTCCACTTT. Protein: CASSPGQENSPLHF.

This clonotype occurred many times. The V gene is TRBV28, the J gene TRBJ1-1, with TRBD1 matching 9 bases. There are 14 residues in the CDR3. J was trimmed by 11 bases and V by 6 bases; bases with no gene match: 13. Germline loops: CDR1 MDHEN, CDR2 SYDVKM. The CDR3 here is CASSVPSTQGAAFF. CDR3 in DNA: TGTGCCAGCAGCGTACCTTCGACACAGGGGGCGGCTTTCTTT.

This clonotype was seen many times. The V and J genes are TRBV10-3 and TRBJ1-1; maybe TRBD1 (5 bases). V was pared by 10 bases and J by 1 base, with 13 bases between. This CDR3 has 13 residues. Germline loops: CDR1 ENHRY, CDR2 SYGVKD. CDR3 protein: CATSHGTNTEAFF. The CDR3 region has the DNA TGTGCCACCTCCCACGGGACGAACACTGAAGCTTTCTTT.

V gene TRBV2 combines with J gene TRBJ2-2, with 7 bases lining up with TRBD2. Trimming at V came to 6 bases and at J to 6 bases, leaving 4 bases not matched to a gene. The CDR3 totals 13 residues. CDR1 and CDR2 from the germline V gene are SNHLY and FYNNEI. The CDR3 here is CASRPRGAGELFF. The CDR3 nucleotides are TGTGCCAGCAGACCCCGGGGGGCCGGGGAGCTGTTTTTT.

The genes are TRBV15 and TRBJ2-5; either TRBD1 or TRBD2 may supply D (5 bases each). The V and J ends lost 5 bases and 5 bases respectively, with 15 bases between them. The germline gives CDR1 LNHNV, CDR2 YYDKDF (reference sequence). The CDR3 runs 14 residues. The CDR3, as DNA: TGTGCCACCAGCTTGAACGGGGCCCTGGAGACCCAGTACTTC. Amino acids: CATSLNGALETQYF.

This clonotype occurred many times. J is TRBJ2-7 and V is TRBV6-2 or TRBV6-3; 7 bases agree with TRBD2. CDR3 length: 15 residues. The V segment lost 7 bases and the J segment 3 bases; nucleotides outside the gene matches: 12. Germline CDR1 MNHEY, CDR2 SVGEGT. In nucleotides, the CDR3 is TGTGCCAGCACCAACACCGCGGGGAGGGGCTACGAGCAGTACTTC. It specifies CASTNTAGRGYEQYF.

The CDR3 DNA reads TGTGCCTTTACGTCGGCACGGATCAACACTGAAGCTTTCTTT. Its translation: CAFTSARINTEAFF. The gene calls are TRBV30 and TRBJ1-1, with no clear D. V was trimmed by 7 bases and J by 2 bases, leaving 17 bases between them. Germline assignment: CDR1 GTSNPN and CDR2 SVGIG (reference sequence). The CDR3 contains 14 residues.

This clonotype was seen repeatedly, ten times or more. The rearrangement links TRBV15 to TRBJ2-5; D is unclear. V lost 1 base and J 2 bases, leaving 11 bases between the germline ends. This CDR3 is built from 15 residues. The germline V gene has CDR1 LNHNV and CDR2 YYDKDF (reference sequence). The CDR3 loop is CATSRVRSSQETQYF. The CDR3 nucleotides read TGTGCCACCAGCAGAGTTCGGTCGTCACAAGAGACCCAGTACTTC.

The table lists this clonotype with many counts. The CDR3 bases are TGTGCCAGCAGTTTATATGGGACAGGGCGTTCACCCCTCCACTTT. Protein product: CASSLYGTGRSPLHF. This chain connects TRBV27 to TRBJ1-6; 9 nucleotides align to TRBD1. After removal of 1 base from V and 9 bases from J, the junction contained 4 bases not matched to a gene. The CDR3 sequence is 15 residues long. Germline V gene lookup returns CDR1 MNHEY and CDR2 SMNVEV (reference sequence).

The V gene is TRBV7-9, the J gene TRBJ1-1; D is perhaps TRBD1 (6 bases). Trimming removed 1 base from V and 5 bases from J, with 17 bases in between. The CDR3 consists of 16 residues. Germline lookup yields CDR1 SEHNR and CDR2 FQNEAQ (reference sequence). The CDR3 is CASSLGTQGVWTEAFF. The CDR3 DNA follows: TGTGCCAGCAGCTTAGGCACACAGGGAGTGTGGACTGAAGCTTTCTTT. Full variable domain (outside the CDR3, taken from reference TRBV7-9 and TRBJ1-1): DTGVSQNPRHKITKRGQNVTFRCDPISEHNRLYWYRQTLGQGPEFLTYFQNEAQLEKSRLLSDRFSAERPKGSFSTLEIQRTEQGDSAMYLCASSLGTQGVWTEAFFGQGTRLTVV.

This clonotype was found many times. The chain joins TRBV6-1 to TRBJ1-5; D is possibly TRBD1 (5 bases). In germline, CDR1 is MNHNS, CDR2 SASEGT. The CDR3 spans 13 residues. The V and J ends lost 7 bases and 3 bases respectively, with 10 bases between them. The CDR3 protein is CASIAGFNQPQHF. In DNA form, the CDR3 reads TGTGCCAGCATTGCAGGGTTCAATCAGCCCCAGCATTTT.

This sequence joins TRBV6-1 and TRBJ2-5; tentatively, D is TRBD2 (7 bases). CDR3 length: 15 residues. The V gene lost 4 bases and the J gene lost 4 bases, with 16 bases spanning the gap. Germline V gene sequence: CDR1 MNHNS, CDR2 SASEGT. DNA of the CDR3: TGTGCCAGCAGTGCACAGGGAGGGTTAGCAGAGACCCAGTACTTC. This gives the protein CASSAQGGLAETQYF.

V and J are TRBV27 and TRBJ2-6; D remains ambiguous. The V end lost 5 bases, the J end lost 1 base, and 6 bases lay between the germline ends. The germline gives CDR1 MNHEY, CDR2 SMNVEV (reference sequence). This CDR3 spans 14 amino acids. The CDR3 region is CASSLWSGANVLTF. As DNA, the CDR3 is TGTGCCAGCAGTCTCTGGTCTGGGGCCAACGTCCTGACTTTC.

This rearrangement joins TRBV29-1 to TRBJ2-7; 10 nucleotides align to TRBD1. V was pared by 0 bases and J by 4 bases, with 6 bases of the junction left unmatched. This CDR3 is 15 amino acids long. Germline V gene lookup returns CDR1 SQVTM and CDR2 ANQGSEA. Here the CDR3 reads CSVEDGGTGVYEQYF. CDR3 bases: TGCAGCGTTGAAGACGGGGGGACAGGGGTTTACGAGCAGTACTTC.